These 10 T cell receptor beta chains came from one sample sequenced in a study of cytomegalovirus exposure and HLA in healthy donors. Vbeta (60) and Jbeta (13) primers were used in the PCR. TCRdb's copy holds only in-frame clones and misses some; the assay was immunoSEQ multiplex PCR. The sample contains roughly 120,000 clones, around 80% of which appear only once. The sequenced sample consisted of PBMCs. The receptor source for this set is a man aged 50 or older in good health and CMV-seronegative.

This chain joins TRBV5-1 and TRBJ1-2, with a weak D call TRBD1 (6 bases). V lost 4 bases and J lost 3, with 16 bases in between. Germline CDR1 SGHRS, CDR2 YFSETQ. The CDR3 is made up of 15 amino acids. The CDR3 loop reads CASSVDGGAHYGYTF. As DNA, the CDR3 is TGCGCCAGCAGCGTCGATGGGGGGGCCCACTATGGCTACACCTTC.

This clone was recorded only once. The chain employs TRBV10-3 and TRBJ2-6; perhaps TRBD2 as D (6 bases). Trimming shortened V by 2 bases and J by 2 bases, and 7 bases separated the two germline ends. CDR1 is ENHRY, CDR2 SYGVKD, per germline. The CDR3 is 15 residues long. The CDR3 reads CAISEGGAGANVLTF. Here the CDR3 DNA reads TGTGCCATCAGTGAGGGCGGGGCTGGGGCCAACGTCCTGACTTTC.

The CDR3 here is CAWAAGGQKNSPLHF. The CDR3 DNA sequence: TGTGCCTGGGCCGCTGGGGGACAGAAAAATTCACCCCTCCACTTT. The V call is TRBV30, the J call TRBJ1-6, with TRBD1 identical over 7 bases. Trimming removed 5 bases from V and 7 bases from J; junction bases left unmatched: 11. The V gene's germline CDR1 is GTSNPN and CDR2 SVGIG (reference sequence). The CDR3 runs 15 residues.

The chain has TRBV14 and TRBJ2-7, with D unresolved. Germline loops: CDR1 SGHDN, CDR2 FVKESK. V lost 1 base and J lost 4, with 11 bases in between. The CDR3 is 14 amino acids. The CDR3 bases are TGTGCCAGCAGCCAAGGCGGCGACGGGTACGAGCAGTACTTC. Its translation: CASSQGGDGYEQYF.

J is TRBJ2-1 and V is TRBV25-1; D perhaps matches TRBD1 (5 bases). The CDR3 is made up of 14 amino acids. Deletions cut 5 bases from V and 7 bases from J, with 15 bases between. Germline values: CDR1 MGHDK, CDR2 SYGVNS. The CDR3 reads CASSRAGLGNEQFF. The CDR3 DNA sequence: TGTGCCAGCAGTCGGGCAGGGTTAGGGAATGAGCAGTTCTTC.

This clone appeared once. The chain carries TRBV29-1 and TRBJ1-1; D is possibly TRBD1 (6 bases). V lost 7 bases and J 4 bases, leaving 16 bases between the germline ends. Germline V gene lookup returns CDR1 SQVTM and CDR2 ANQGSEA. CDR3 length: 13 residues. The CDR3 DNA is TGCAGCGCCATACGGGACACCGGCACTGAAGCTTTCTTT. Protein: CSAIRDTGTEAFF.

In DNA form, the CDR3 reads TGTGCCAGCTCACCATCGGCAGGTGTATCCTATGGCTACACCTTC. Translated: CASSPSAGVSYGYTF. The chain joins TRBV18 to TRBJ1-2; D remains ambiguous. The CDR3 sequence is 15 residues long. CDR1 and CDR2 (germline): KGHSH, LQKENI. The germline V and J ends were trimmed by 2 bases and 4 bases, with 14 bases remaining between them.

The chain has TRBV30 and TRBJ2-2; a weak D match, TRBD1 (5 bases). The V and J ends lost 2 bases and 5 bases respectively, with 18 bases between them. This CDR3 is 16 amino acids long. Germline CDR1 reads GTSNPN; CDR2 reads SVGIG (reference sequence). CDR3 residues: CAWSPRRQGRTGELFF. CDR3 nucleotides: TGTGCCTGGAGTCCGCGTCGGCAGGGAAGGACCGGGGAGCTGTTTTTT.

This chain uses TRBV5-8 with TRBJ2-3; 8 nucleotides match TRBD1. Germline values: CDR1 SGHTS, CDR2 YDEGEE. The length of the CDR3 is 14 residues. The junction had 1 base not matched to a gene; V was cut back by 4 bases and J by 0 bases. CDR3 residues: CASSRQGSTDTQYF. The CDR3 DNA sequence: TGTGCCAGCAGCCGACAGGGGAGCACAGATACGCAGTATTTT.

The chain has TRBV30 and TRBJ1-2, with D perhaps TRBD1 (5 bases). The CDR3 is 12 residues long. CDR1 and CDR2 (germline): GTSNPN, SVGIG (reference sequence). The ends were cut back, 0 bases at V and 4 bases at J, with 6 bases in the middle. The CDR3 DNA is TGTGCCTGGAGTGTAGACAGCTATGGCTACACCTTC. As protein: CAWSVDSYGYTF.